This TCR beta chain came from a study of CD8 T cells in Susac syndrome. RNA, at about 0.5 to 1 ug, was reverse transcribed with random hexamers. Amplification of the TCR beta CDR3 was carried out by immunoSEQ multiplex PCR, which spanned a total of 54 Vbeta and 13 Jbeta segments. TCRdb independently ran MiXCR on the immunoSEQ multiplex PCR reads; one entry per CDR3 protein. The data contain about 120,000 distinct CDR3 sequences, 85% to 95% of them singletons. From blood CD8+ and CD4+ T cells, the TCR beta chain was sequenced. Matching for age and sex applied to the controls, who were healthy donors. For this clonotype: Its antigen is not known.

This CDR3 spans 15 amino acids. Trimming took 5 bases from V and 7 from J; bases not matched to a gene: 13. Points from the study as a whole: An acknowledgment was made by the study that its TCR sequencing and HLA analysis involved relatively few individuals.

The sample consisted of CD8+ T cells from PBMCs. The receptor comes from a human donor in good health. This chain links TRBV12-3 or TRBV12-4 with TRBJ2-7; 8 bases are shared with TRBD1. Here the CDR3 reads CASSLLVGQGGEQYF. The CDR3 coding sequence is TGTGCCAGCAGTCTCCTTGTCGGACAGGGAGGAGAGCAGTACTTC.